Sequencing of this T cell receptor (beta chain) was carried out in a study of blood T cell repertoires in COVID-19. The overall study: The cDNA or gDNA used as material had been derived from T cells, B-cell-depleted T cells, or PBMCs.

The authors' processing: Cell counts per sample came from amplifying reference gene primers. The method was immunoSEQ multiplex PCR; TCRdb's version includes in-frame clones alone and lacks a portion of them. The D gene and trimming were derived from the DNA, and the V and J assignments and clone size from that table. The data show 26,000 or so clones, around 85% seen once. The source material was peripheral blood. The receptor comes from a human donor in a cohort sampled during active COVID-19.

CDR3 sequence (DNA): TGTGCCAGCAGCCCTCGCGGGCTGAACACTGAAGCTTTCTTT. Translated, it gives CASSPRGLNTEAFF. The chain recombines TRBV5-4 with TRBJ1-1; D is uncertain. Trimming took 4 bases from V and 0 from J, leaving 10 bases between them. The CDR3 sequence is 14 residues long. Per the germline V gene, CDR1 is SGHNT and CDR2 is YYREEE (reference sequence).